These 11 T cell receptor beta chains were all obtained from the same sample, sequenced in a study of T cell responses to AZD1222 COVID-19 vaccine. Assay: immunoSEQ multiplex PCR; the TCRdb copy retains only in-frame clones and omits some. Among about 92,000 clones, around 90% were seen once, and the ten largest hold roughly 6%. Source: peripheral blood, taken on day 0 of AZD1222 vaccination. These receptors all stem from an adult in good health.

The chain couples TRBV30 to TRBJ2-1; 8 bases map to TRBD1. CDR1 is GTSNPN, CDR2 SVGIG, per germline (reference sequence). CDR3 length: 15 amino acids. The ends lost 2 bases at V and 4 bases at J; junction bases unmatched: 7. The CDR3 DNA follows: TGTGCCTGGAGTCCCAGGGGGCGGATATACAATGAGCAGTTCTTC. Protein: CAWSPRGRIYNEQFF.

The chain employs TRBV4-1 and TRBJ2-1; D is ambiguous. The germline V and J ends were trimmed by 2 bases and 0 bases, with 11 bases remaining between them. In germline, CDR1 is MGHRA, CDR2 YSYEKL. This CDR3 comprises 16 residues. The CDR3 is CASSQLNILSYNEQFF. The CDR3 DNA is TGCGCCAGCAGCCAACTGAACATCCTCTCCTACAATGAGCAGTTCTTC.

The chain has TRBV28 and TRBJ1-4; no clear D gene. The germline V gene has CDR1 MDHEN and CDR2 SYDVKM. The V end was cut by 3 bases, the J end by 5 bases, with 10 bases between. This CDR3 contains 14 residues. CDR3 in DNA: TGTGCCAGCAGTTTCCTCAATACCAATGAAAAACTGTTTTTT. Protein product: CASSFLNTNEKLFF.

The chain links TRBV4-3 to TRBJ2-1; D ambiguous. The CDR3 has 14 residues. Germline V CDR1 and CDR2: LGHNA, YSLEER. The V gene lost 4 bases and the J gene lost 7 bases, with 14 bases spanning the gap. This chain's CDR3 is CASSPALLQNEQFF. In DNA form, the CDR3 reads TGCGCCAGCAGCCCCGCACTCCTACAGAATGAGCAGTTCTTC.

V is TRBV11-2 and J is TRBJ1-1, with D possibly TRBD1 on 5 matching bases. CDR1 SGHAT and CDR2 FQNNGV come from the germline V gene. The CDR3 has 13 amino acids. V was shortened by 6 bases and J by 1 base, with 9 bases between the two germline ends. CDR3 amino acids: CASRLGQNTEAFF. In DNA, the CDR3 is TGTGCCAGCAGGCTAGGACAGAACACTGAAGCTTTCTTT. The whole variable domain, filled in from reference TRBV11-2 and TRBJ1-1, reads EAGVAQSPRYKIIEKRQSVAFWCNPISGHATLYWYQQILGQGPKLLIQFQNNGVVDDSQLPKDRFSAERLKGVDSTLKIQPAKLEDSAVYLCASRLGQNTEAFFGQGTRLTVV.

This sequence joins TRBV5-1 and TRBJ2-7, with D hard to call. The CDR3 length is 17 residues. In germline, CDR1 is SGHRS, CDR2 YFSETQ. The V gene lost 4 bases and the J gene lost 0 bases, with 20 bases spanning the gap. DNA of the CDR3: TGCGCCAGCAGCCCGGGCATTACGGCCACGTCCTCCTACGAGCAGTACTTC. This codes for CASSPGITATSSYEQYF. The whole variable domain, remainder taken from reference TRBV5-1 and TRBJ2-7, is KAGVTQTPRYLIKTRGQQVTLSCSPISGHRSVSWYQQTPGQGLQFLFEYFSETQRNKGNFPGRFSGRQFSNSRSEMNVSTLELGDSALYLCASSPGITATSSYEQYFGPGTRLTVT.

This rearrangement joins TRBV7-2 to TRBJ2-3; 7 nucleotides align to TRBD2. CDR3 size: 16 residues. Germline loops: CDR1 SGHTA, CDR2 FQGNSA. Trimming at V came to 4 bases and at J to 11 bases, leaving 18 bases not matched to a gene. The CDR3 nucleotides read TGTGCCAGCAGCTACAGATGGGGGAGGGCGGGCCATATGCAGTATTTT. Translating gives CASSYRWGRAGHMQYF.

This rearrangement joins TRBV5-1 to TRBJ2-1; D might be TRBD1 (5 bases). Germline V gene lookup returns CDR1 SGHRS and CDR2 YFSETQ. V was cut by 4 bases and J by 0 bases, with 14 bases left in between. This CDR3 region has 16 residues. CDR3 in DNA: TGCGCCAGCAGCCCAAGGACAATTAGCTCCTACAATGAGCAGTTCTTC. Translating gives CASSPRTISSYNEQFF.

The chain couples TRBV4-2 to TRBJ2-1; 16 positions match TRBD2. With V trimmed by 2 bases and J by 6 bases, 13 bases remained unmatched. CDR3 length equals 20 residues. Germline values: CDR1 LGHNA, CDR2 YNFKEQ. The DNA of the CDR3 is TGTGCCAGCAGCCAATCCGGGACTAGCGGGAGGGATGTGAGGTTCAATGAGCAGTTCTTC. It encodes CASSQSGTSGRDVRFNEQFF.

This chain links TRBV9 with TRBJ1-5; possibly TRBD1 for D (6 bases). V shed 4 bases and J shed 5 bases, with 13 bases lying between them. The germline CDR1 and CDR2 sequences are SGDLS and YYNGEE. The CDR3 runs 14 residues. The CDR3 loop reads CASSLFGGDQPQHF. CDR3 nucleotide sequence: TGTGCCAGCAGCCTCTTTGGGGGCGATCAGCCCCAGCATTTT.

This clone was observed a single time. The gene calls are TRBV6-5 and TRBJ2-3; TRBD2 matches at 8 bases. Trimming took 6 bases from V and 6 from J; bases not matched to a gene: 8. Germline values: CDR1 MNHEY, CDR2 SVGAGI. This CDR3 spans 14 amino acids. CDR3 in amino acids: CASRNRPSGDTQYF. The CDR3 nucleotides are TGTGCCAGCAGGAATCGCCCTAGCGGGGATACGCAGTATTTT.